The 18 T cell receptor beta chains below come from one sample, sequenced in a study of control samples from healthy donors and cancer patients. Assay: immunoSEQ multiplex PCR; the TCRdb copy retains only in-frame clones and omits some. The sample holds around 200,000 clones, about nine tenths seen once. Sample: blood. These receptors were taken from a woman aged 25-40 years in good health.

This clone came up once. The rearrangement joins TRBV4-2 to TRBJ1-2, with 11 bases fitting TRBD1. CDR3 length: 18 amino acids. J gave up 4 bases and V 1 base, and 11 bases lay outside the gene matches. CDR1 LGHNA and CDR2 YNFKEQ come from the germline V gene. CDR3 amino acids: CASSQGTGGAYIGYGYTF. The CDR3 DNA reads TGTGCCAGCAGCCAAGGGACAGGGGGCGCATACATTGGCTATGGCTACACCTTC.

In nucleotides, the CDR3 is TGTGCCAGCGGAGGGGACAGCTATGGCTACACCTTC. This gives the protein CASGGDSYGYTF. The J gene is TRBJ1-2, the V gene TRBV2, with TRBD1 identical over 7 bases. J lost 4 bases, V lost 8 bases, and 4 bases had no gene match. CDR1 SNHLY and CDR2 FYNNEI come from the germline V gene. The CDR3 is 12 residues long.

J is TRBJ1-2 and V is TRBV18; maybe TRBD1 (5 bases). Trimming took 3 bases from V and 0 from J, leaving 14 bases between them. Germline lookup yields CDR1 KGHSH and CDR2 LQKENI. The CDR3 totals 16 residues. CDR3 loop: CASSPDTLLTNYGYTF. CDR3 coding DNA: TGTGCCAGCTCACCGGACACCCTACTAACTAACTATGGCTACACCTTC.

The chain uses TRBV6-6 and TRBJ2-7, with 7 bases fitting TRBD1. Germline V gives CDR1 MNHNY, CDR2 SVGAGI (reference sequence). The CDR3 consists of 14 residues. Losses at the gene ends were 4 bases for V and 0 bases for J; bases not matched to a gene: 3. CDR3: CASSSRDSSYEQYF. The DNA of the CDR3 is TGTGCCAGCAGTTCCCGGGACAGCTCCTACGAGCAGTACTTC.

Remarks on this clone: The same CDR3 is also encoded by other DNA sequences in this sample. The CDR3 DNA reads TGTGCCAGTAGTACGCAGGGGAACACTGAAGCTTTCTTT. Residues: CASSTQGNTEAFF. V usage is TRBV19 and J usage is TRBJ1-1, with a possible D match to TRBD1 (5 bases). The V and J ends lost 4 bases and 1 base respectively, with 7 bases between them. Germline V CDR1 and CDR2: LNHDA, SQIVND (reference sequence). This CDR3 has 13 amino acids. Based on the CDR3 plus reference TRBV19 and TRBJ1-1, the full variable domain is DGGITQSPKYLFRKEGQNVTLSCEQNLNHDAMYWYRQDPGQGLRLIYYSQIVNDFQKGDIAEGYSVSREKKESFPLTVTSAQKNPTAFYLCASSTQGNTEAFFGQGTRLTVV.

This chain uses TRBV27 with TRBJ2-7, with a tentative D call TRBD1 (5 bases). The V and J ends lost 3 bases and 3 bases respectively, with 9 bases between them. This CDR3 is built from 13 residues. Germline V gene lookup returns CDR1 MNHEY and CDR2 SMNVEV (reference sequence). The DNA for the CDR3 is TGTGCCAGCAGTTTCCAGGGTAGCTACGAGCAGTACTTC. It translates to CASSFQGSYEQYF.

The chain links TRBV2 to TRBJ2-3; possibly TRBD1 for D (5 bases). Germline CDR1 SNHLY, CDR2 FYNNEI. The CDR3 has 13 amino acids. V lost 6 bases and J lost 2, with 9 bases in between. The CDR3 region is CASRRTYTDTQYF. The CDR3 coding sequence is TGTGCCAGCAGACGGACATACACAGATACGCAGTATTTT. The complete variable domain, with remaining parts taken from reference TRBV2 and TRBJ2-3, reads EPEVTQTPSHQVTQMGQEVILRCVPISNHLYFYWYRQILGQKVEFLVSFYNNEISEKSEIFDDQFSVERPDGSNFTLKIRSTKLEDSAMYFCASRRTYTDTQYFGPGTRLTVL.

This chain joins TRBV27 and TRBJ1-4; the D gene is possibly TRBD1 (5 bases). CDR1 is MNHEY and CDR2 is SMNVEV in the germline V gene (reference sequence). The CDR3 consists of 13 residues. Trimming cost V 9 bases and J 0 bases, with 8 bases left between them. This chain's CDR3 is CARGTATNEKLFF. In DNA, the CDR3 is TGTGCCAGGGGGACGGCAACTAATGAAAAACTGTTTTTT. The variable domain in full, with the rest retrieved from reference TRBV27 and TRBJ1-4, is EAQVTQNPRYLITVTGKKLTVTCSQNMNHEYMSWYRQDPGLGLRQIYYSMNVEVTDKGDVPEGYKVSRKEKRNFPLILESPSPNQTSLYFCARGTATNEKLFFGSGTQLSVL.

As DNA, the CDR3 is TGTGCCAGCAGTTCTAGCTCTGGGGCCAACGTCCTGACTTTC. Translating it yields CASSSSSGANVLTF. The gene calls are TRBV6-4 and TRBJ2-6; D unclear. The CDR3 length is 14 residues. CDR1 and CDR2 from the germline V gene are MRHNA and SNTAGT. The ends were cut back, 5 bases at V and 0 bases at J, with 5 bases in the middle.

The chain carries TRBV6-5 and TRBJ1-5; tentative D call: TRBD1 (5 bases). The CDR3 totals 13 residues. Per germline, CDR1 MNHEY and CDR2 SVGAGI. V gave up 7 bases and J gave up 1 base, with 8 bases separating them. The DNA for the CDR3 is TGTGCCAGCACTCGGGACAGCAATCAGCCCCAGCATTTT. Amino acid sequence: CASTRDSNQPQHF.

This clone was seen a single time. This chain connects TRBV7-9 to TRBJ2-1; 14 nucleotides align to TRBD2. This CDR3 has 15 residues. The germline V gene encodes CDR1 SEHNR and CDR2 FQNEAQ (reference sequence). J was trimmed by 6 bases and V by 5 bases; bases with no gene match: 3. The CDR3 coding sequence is TGTGCCAGCAGCCCGACTAGCGGGAGGGCCAATGAGCAGTTCTTC. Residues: CASSPTSGRANEQFF.

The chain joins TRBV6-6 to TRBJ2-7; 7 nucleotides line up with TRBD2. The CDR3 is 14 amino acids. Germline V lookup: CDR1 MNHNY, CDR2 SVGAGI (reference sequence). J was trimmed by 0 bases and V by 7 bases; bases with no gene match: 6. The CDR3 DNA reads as TGTGCCAGCAACTACCGGGACTACTCCTACGAGCAGTACTTC. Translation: CASNYRDYSYEQYF.

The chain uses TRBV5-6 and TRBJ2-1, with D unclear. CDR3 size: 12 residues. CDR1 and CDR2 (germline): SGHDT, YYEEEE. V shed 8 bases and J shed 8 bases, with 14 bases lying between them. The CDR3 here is CASSPGVHEQFF. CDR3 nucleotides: TGTGCCAGTAGCCCAGGAGTGCATGAGCAGTTCTTC. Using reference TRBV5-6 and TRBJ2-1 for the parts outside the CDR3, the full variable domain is DAGVTQSPTHLIKTRGQQVTLRCSPKSGHDTVSWYQQALGQGPQFIFQYYEEEERQRGNFPDRFSGHQFPNYSSELNVNALLLGDSALYLCASSPGVHEQFFGPGTRLTVL.

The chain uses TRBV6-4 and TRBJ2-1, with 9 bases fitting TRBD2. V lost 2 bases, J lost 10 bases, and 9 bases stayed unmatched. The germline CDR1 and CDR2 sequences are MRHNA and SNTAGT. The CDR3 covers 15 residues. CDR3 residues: CASSDKGGGAGEQFF. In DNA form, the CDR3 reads TGTGCCAGCAGTGACAAAGGCGGGGGGGCCGGGGAGCAGTTCTTC.

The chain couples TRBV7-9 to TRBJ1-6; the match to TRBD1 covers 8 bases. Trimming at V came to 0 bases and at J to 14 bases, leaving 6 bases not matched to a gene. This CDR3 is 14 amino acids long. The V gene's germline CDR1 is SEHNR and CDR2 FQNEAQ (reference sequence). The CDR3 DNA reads TGTGCCAGCAGCTTAGCATCAGGGGGCGCGACCCTCCACTTT. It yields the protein CASSLASGGATLHF.

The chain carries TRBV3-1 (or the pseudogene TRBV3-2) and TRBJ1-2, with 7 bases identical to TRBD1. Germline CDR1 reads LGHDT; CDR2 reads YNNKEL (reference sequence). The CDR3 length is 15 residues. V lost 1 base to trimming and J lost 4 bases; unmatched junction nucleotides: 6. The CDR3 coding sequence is TGTGCCAGCAGCCAAGGGGGAGGGGGCGCCTATGGCTACACCTTC. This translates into CASSQGGGGAYGYTF.

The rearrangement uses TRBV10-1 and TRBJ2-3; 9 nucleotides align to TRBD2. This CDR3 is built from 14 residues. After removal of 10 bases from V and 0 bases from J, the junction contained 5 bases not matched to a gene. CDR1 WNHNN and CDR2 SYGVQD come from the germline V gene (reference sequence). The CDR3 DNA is TGCGCCAAAGCGGGAGGATTTAGCACAGATACGCAGTATTTT. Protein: CAKAGGFSTDTQYF.

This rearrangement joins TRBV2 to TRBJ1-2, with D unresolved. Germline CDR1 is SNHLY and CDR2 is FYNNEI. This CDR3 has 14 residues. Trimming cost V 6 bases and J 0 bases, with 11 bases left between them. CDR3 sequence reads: CASRRVGANYGYTF. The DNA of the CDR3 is TGTGCCAGCAGGCGGGTAGGAGCTAACTATGGCTACACCTTC.